The clone carrying this T cell receptor (beta chain) appeared a few times. Its antigen is still unknown. This sample is part of a study of CD8 T cells in ankylosing spondylitis. General study points: A TCR beta motif made of several highly homologous variants seemed typical of ankylosing spondylitis blood. Disease-linked clones reportedly showed significant enrichment in matched ankylosing spondylitis synovial fluid. The authors found the disease-linked clones to be CD8+ and relatively rare in peripheral blood. Some motif variants had been reported before (in reactive arthritis synovial fluid and blood).

The CDR3 contains 18 residues. The germline gives CDR1 LGHDT, CDR2 YNNKEL (reference sequence). With V trimmed by 2 bases and J by 5 bases, 13 bases remained unmatched. TCRdb re-analysed the 5' RACE reads in MiXCR, keeping a single row per CDR3 protein. The sample lists around 450,000 distinct CDR3 sequences; roughly 26% were seen once. The sequence was collected from a male donor with ankylosing spondylitis. The gene calls are TRBV3-1 and TRBJ2-1; 9 bases match TRBD2. The sequenced sample was blood, either unsorted or a sorted T cell fraction (not recorded which). The CDR3 is CASSQLGGRAFDDNEQFF. The CDR3 coding sequence is TGTGCCAGCAGCCAACTAGGCGGGAGGGCTTTTGACGACAATGAGCAGTTCTTC.